This T cell receptor (beta chain) originates from a study of a mutant IDH1 vaccine in newly diagnosed glioma. Findings of the study overall: Pseudoprogression seemed unrelated to changes in top peripheral T cell clonotypes.

Assay used: immunoSEQ multiplex PCR; TCRdb lists only in-frame clones, some missing. This sample has approximately 60,000 clones, with more than 75% found just once. The CDR3 consists of 17 residues. J gave up 0 bases and V 6 bases, and 12 bases lay outside the gene matches. Germline loops: CDR1 WSHSY, CDR2 SAAADI. Specified time point: week 23, last vaccination. All doses held 300 ug of mutant IDH1 20-mer peptide, with topical imiquimod. The donors' diagnosis was new WHO grade 3 or 4 astrocytoma that was IDH1-mutant and ATRX-lost. Points on this clone: Its antigen is still unknown.

The V and J genes are TRBV10-2 and TRBJ1-1; 8 bases map to TRBD1. This specimen consisted of PBMCs, obtained from a glioma patient whose treatment included an IDH1 peptide vaccine. The TCR comes from a man aged 25-40 years with glioma. The DNA of the CDR3 is TGCGCCAGCAGCGATAACGTCCACAGGGGGATGAACACTGAAGCTTTCTTT. It codes for CASSDNVHRGMNTEAFF.